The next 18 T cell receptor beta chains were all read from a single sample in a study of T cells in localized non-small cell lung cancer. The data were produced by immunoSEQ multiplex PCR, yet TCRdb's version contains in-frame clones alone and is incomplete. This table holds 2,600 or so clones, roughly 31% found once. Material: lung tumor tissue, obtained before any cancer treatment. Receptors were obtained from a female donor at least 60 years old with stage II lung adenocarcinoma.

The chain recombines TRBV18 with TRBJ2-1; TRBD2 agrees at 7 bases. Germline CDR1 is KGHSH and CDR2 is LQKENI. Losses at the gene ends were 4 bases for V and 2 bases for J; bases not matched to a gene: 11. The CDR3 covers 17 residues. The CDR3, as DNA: TGTGCCAGCTCACTTCACCCTGGGCTAGCGGCCTACAATGAGCAGTTCTTC. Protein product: CASSLHPGLAAYNEQFF.

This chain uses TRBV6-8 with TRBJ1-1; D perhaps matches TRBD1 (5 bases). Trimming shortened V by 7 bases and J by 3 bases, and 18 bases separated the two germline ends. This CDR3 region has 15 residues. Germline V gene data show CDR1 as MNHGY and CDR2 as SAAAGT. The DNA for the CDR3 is TGTGCCAGCATCCCGGGGAGAGGGGAGGACACTGAAGCTTTCTTT. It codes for CASIPGRGEDTEAFF.

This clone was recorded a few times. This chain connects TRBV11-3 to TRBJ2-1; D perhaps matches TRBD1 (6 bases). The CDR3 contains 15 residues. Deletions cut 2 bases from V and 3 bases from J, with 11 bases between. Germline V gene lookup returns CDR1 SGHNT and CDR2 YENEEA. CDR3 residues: CASSLTQGLYNEQFF. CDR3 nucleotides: TGTGCCAGCAGCTTAACCCAGGGGCTCTACAATGAGCAGTTCTTC.

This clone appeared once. The CDR3 reads CSVEGSAGGPPGGELFF. In DNA form, the CDR3 reads TGCAGCGTTGAAGGCTCAGCGGGGGGGCCTCCAGGCGGGGAGCTGTTTTTT. The chain couples TRBV29-1 to TRBJ2-2; 10 bases are shared with TRBD2. In germline, CDR1 is SQVTM, CDR2 ANQGSEA. V lost 1 base to trimming and J lost 7 bases; unmatched junction nucleotides: 12. The CDR3 spans 17 residues.

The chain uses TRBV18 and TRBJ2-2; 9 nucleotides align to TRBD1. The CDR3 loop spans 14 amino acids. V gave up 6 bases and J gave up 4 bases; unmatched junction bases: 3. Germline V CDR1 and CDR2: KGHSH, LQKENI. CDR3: CASSRDRATGELFF. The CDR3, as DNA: TGTGCCAGCTCGCGGGACAGGGCCACCGGGGAGCTGTTTTTT.

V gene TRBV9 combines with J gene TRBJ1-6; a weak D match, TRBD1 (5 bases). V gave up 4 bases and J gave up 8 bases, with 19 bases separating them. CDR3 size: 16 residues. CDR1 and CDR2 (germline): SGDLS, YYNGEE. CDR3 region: CASSPPGTAADSPLHF. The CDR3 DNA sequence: TGTGCCAGCAGCCCGCCCGGGACGGCCGCCGATTCACCCCTCCACTTT.

In DNA, the CDR3 is TGTGCCAGCTCACCACCCGGAGATACGCAGTATTTT. It specifies CASSPPGDTQYF. The V gene is TRBV18, the J gene TRBJ2-3; no definite D call. CDR1 is KGHSH and CDR2 is LQKENI in the germline V gene. The CDR3 is 12 amino acids. Trimming took 0 bases from V and 5 from J, leaving 3 bases between them.

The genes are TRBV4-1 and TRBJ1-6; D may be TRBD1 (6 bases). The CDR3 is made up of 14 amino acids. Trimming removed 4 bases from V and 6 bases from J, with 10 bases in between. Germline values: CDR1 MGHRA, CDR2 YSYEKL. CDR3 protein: CASSPTGTNSPLHF. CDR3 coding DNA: TGCGCCAGCAGCCCCACAGGGACTAATTCACCCCTCCACTTT.

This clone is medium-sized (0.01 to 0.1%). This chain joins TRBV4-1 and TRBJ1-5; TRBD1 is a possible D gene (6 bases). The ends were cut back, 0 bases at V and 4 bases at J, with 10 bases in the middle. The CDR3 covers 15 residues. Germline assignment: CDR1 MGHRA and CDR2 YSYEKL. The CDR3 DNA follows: TGCGCCAGCAGCCAAGAACCAGGGGCAAATCAGCCCCAGCATTTT. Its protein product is CASSQEPGANQPQHF.

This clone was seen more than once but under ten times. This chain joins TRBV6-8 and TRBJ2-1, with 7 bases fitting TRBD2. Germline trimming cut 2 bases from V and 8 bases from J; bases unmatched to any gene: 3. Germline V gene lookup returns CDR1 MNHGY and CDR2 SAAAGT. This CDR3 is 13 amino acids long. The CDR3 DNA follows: TGTGCCAGCAGTTACAAGCGGGATCATGAGCAGTTCTTC. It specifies CASSYKRDHEQFF.

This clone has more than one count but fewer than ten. The CDR3 region is CASSFSRGGTEAFF. The CDR3, as DNA: TGTGCCAGCAGCTTCAGTAGGGGAGGCACTGAAGCTTTCTTT. The chain employs TRBV11-3 and TRBJ1-1; a possible D gene is TRBD1 (5 bases). The germline V gene has CDR1 SGHNT and CDR2 YENEEA. This CDR3 is built from 14 residues. Trimming took off 3 bases at V and 4 bases at J, with 12 bases between the two ends.

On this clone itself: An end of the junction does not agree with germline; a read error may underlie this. The chain's CDR3 is CAISSGLSNQPQHF. In DNA form, the CDR3 reads TGTGCCATCAGTTCAGGGCTAAGCAATCAGCCCCAGCATTTT. This chain links TRBV6-8 with TRBJ1-5; D might be TRBD1 (5 bases). CDR1 is MNHGY and CDR2 is SAAAGT in the germline V gene. The CDR3 consists of 14 residues.

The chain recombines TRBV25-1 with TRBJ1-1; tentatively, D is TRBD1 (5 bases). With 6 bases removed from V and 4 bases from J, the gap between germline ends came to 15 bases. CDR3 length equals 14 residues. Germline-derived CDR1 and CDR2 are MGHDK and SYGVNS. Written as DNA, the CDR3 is TGTGCCAGCAGCCCCGGGACGGGTTTCACTGAAGCTTTCTTT. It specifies CASSPGTGFTEAFF.

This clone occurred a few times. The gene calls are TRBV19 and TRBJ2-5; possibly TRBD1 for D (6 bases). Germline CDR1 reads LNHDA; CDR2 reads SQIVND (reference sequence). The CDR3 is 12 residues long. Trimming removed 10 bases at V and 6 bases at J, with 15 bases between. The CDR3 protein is CATETGKQTQYF. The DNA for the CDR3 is TGTGCCACCGAAACAGGGAAGCAGACCCAGTACTTC.

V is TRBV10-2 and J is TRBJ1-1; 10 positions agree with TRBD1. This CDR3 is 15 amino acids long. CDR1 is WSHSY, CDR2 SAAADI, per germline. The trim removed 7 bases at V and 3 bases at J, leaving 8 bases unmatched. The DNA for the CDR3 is TGCGCCAGCACCGGGGGACAGGGGCCGTACACTGAAGCTTTCTTT. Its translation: CASTGGQGPYTEAFF.

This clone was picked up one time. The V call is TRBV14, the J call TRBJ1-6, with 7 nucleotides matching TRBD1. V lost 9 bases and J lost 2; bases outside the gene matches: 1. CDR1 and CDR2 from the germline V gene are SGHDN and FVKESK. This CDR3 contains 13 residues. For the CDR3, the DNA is TGTGCCAGTCAGGGGGCCTATAATTCACCCCTCCACTTT. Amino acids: CASQGAYNSPLHF.

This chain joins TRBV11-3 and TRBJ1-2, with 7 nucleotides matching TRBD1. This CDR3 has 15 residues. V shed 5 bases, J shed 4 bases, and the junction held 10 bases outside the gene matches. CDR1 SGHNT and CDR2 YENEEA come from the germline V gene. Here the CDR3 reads CASSAWDRPSYGYTF. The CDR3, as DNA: TGTGCCAGCAGCGCATGGGACAGACCCTCCTATGGCTACACCTTC.

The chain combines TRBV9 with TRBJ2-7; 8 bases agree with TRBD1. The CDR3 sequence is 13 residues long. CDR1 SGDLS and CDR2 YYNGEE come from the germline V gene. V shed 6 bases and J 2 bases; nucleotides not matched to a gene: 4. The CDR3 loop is CASNPQGAYEQYV. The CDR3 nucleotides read TGTGCCAGCAACCCACAGGGGGCCTACGAGCAGTACGTC.